The 29 T cell receptor beta chains below come from one sample, sequenced in a study of cytomegalovirus exposure and HLA in healthy donors. Primers: 60 Vbeta forward and 13 Jbeta reverse. The method was immunoSEQ multiplex PCR; TCRdb's version includes in-frame clones alone and lacks a portion of them. There are about 94,000 clones in the sample; over 60% occur only once, and 3.9% lies in the top ten. The material sequenced was PBMCs. The source of these receptors is a man younger than 45 in good health and CMV-seronegative.

V gene TRBV25-1 combines with J gene TRBJ2-7; D unresolved. CDR3 size: 12 residues. V was clipped by 4 bases and J by 2 bases, with 6 bases between them. Germline CDR1 is MGHDK and CDR2 is SYGVNS. The CDR3 loop is CASSGQTYEQYF. CDR3 in DNA: TGTGCCAGCAGTGGGCAGACCTACGAGCAGTACTTC.

This clone was seen a handful of times. The rearrangement uses TRBV6-5 and TRBJ1-5; a weak D match, TRBD1 (6 bases). The V end was cut by 6 bases, the J end by 5 bases, with 14 bases between. Germline V lookup: CDR1 MNHEY, CDR2 SVGAGI. This CDR3 comprises 14 residues. The CDR3: CASSLSGAYQPQHF. The CDR3 coding sequence is TGTGCCAGCAGCCTCTCAGGGGCCTATCAGCCCCAGCATTTT.

This chain uses TRBV6-1 with TRBJ2-1; 9 nucleotides line up with TRBD2. The CDR3 loop spans 16 amino acids. V lost 4 bases to trimming and J lost 2 bases; unmatched junction nucleotides: 6. Germline V gene data show CDR1 as MNHNS and CDR2 as SASEGT. CDR3 nucleotides: TGTGCCAGCAGTGCGACTAGCGGAGGGACCTACAATGAGCAGTTCTTC. This codes for CASSATSGGTYNEQFF.

The CDR3 coding sequence is TGTGCCAGCAGCATCCGACTAGCGGGAGGAGATACGCAGTATTTT. This translates into CASSIRLAGGDTQYF. V usage is TRBV9 and J usage is TRBJ2-3, with 13 nucleotides matching TRBD2. Germline assignment: CDR1 SGDLS and CDR2 YYNGEE. The CDR3 covers 15 residues. The V gene end was trimmed by 4 bases and the J gene end by 5 bases; junction bases not matched to a gene: 4. The full variable domain, rest sourced from reference TRBV9 and TRBJ2-3, is DSGVTQTPKHLITATGQRVTLRCSPRSGDLSVYWYQQSLDQGLQFLIQYYNGEERAKGNILERFSAQQFPDLHSELNLSSLELGDSALYFCASSIRLAGGDTQYFGPGTRLTVL.

The chain links TRBV18 to TRBJ2-7, with 12 bases fitting TRBD2. J gave up 3 bases and V 4 bases, and 1 base lay outside the gene matches. The CDR3 totals 14 residues. Germline V gives CDR1 KGHSH, CDR2 LQKENI. The CDR3 DNA is TGTGCCAGCTCACAGACTAGCGGGAGCTACGAGCAGTACTTC. This translates into CASSQTSGSYEQYF.

A note on this clone: The junction shows a germline mismatch at one end, possibly a read error. The genes are TRBV7-9 and TRBJ1-1; D might be TRBD1 (5 bases). Germline V gene data show CDR1 as SEHNR and CDR2 as FQNEAQ (reference sequence). The CDR3 loop spans 12 amino acids. CDR3 residues: CSSSFQGLEAFF. The CDR3 DNA reads as TGTTCCAGCAGCTTCCAGGGACTTGAAGCTTTCTTT.

V is TRBV19 and J is TRBJ1-1; D not certain. Germline CDR1 and CDR2: LNHDA and SQIVND (reference sequence). V gave up 4 bases and J gave up 0 bases, with 12 bases separating them. There are 15 residues in the CDR3. CDR3 in DNA: TGTGCCAGTAGTAGAGGGAGGTGGGTGAACACTGAAGCTTTCTTT. It encodes CASSRGRWVNTEAFF.

The J gene is TRBJ2-1, the V gene TRBV9, with D possibly TRBD2 on 7 matching bases. This CDR3 contains 15 residues. V gave up 0 bases and J gave up 5 bases, with 12 bases separating them. Germline assignment: CDR1 SGDLS and CDR2 YYNGEE. CDR3 region: CASSVAGGPNNEQFF. In DNA form, the CDR3 reads TGTGCCAGCAGCGTAGCCGGGGGGCCGAACAATGAGCAGTTCTTC.

The gene calls are TRBV19 and TRBJ1-6; tentative D call: TRBD1 (6 bases). Trimming stripped 6 bases from V and 1 base from J, with 7 bases between. The CDR3 is made up of 14 amino acids. Per the germline V gene, CDR1 is LNHDA and CDR2 is SQIVND (reference sequence). Here the CDR3 DNA reads TGTGCCAGTAGGCAGGGGTCCTATAATTCACCCCTCCACTTT. Translated, it gives CASRQGSYNSPLHF. Using reference TRBV19 and TRBJ1-6 for the parts outside the CDR3, the full variable domain is DGGITQSPKYLFRKEGQNVTLSCEQNLNHDAMYWYRQDPGQGLRLIYYSQIVNDFQKGDIAEGYSVSREKKESFPLTVTSAQKNPTAFYLCASRQGSYNSPLHFGNGTRLTVT.

The chain uses TRBV25-1 and TRBJ2-7; possible D gene TRBD1, 5 bases. CDR1 and CDR2 from the germline V gene are MGHDK and SYGVNS. The ends were cut back, 5 bases at V and 3 bases at J, with 14 bases in the middle. This CDR3 is built from 14 residues. The CDR3, as DNA: TGTGCCAGCAGTAAGGGAAAGACAGACTACGAGCAGTACTTC. Translating gives CASSKGKTDYEQYF.

This rearrangement joins TRBV4-1 to TRBJ1-2; maybe TRBD1 (5 bases). Germline CDR1 MGHRA, CDR2 YSYEKL. Trimming removed 1 base from V and 3 bases from J, with 12 bases in between. The CDR3 loop spans 15 amino acids. CDR3 bases: TGCGCCAGCAGCCAAGTGGTGGGGGGATACTATGGCTACACCTTC. Translating gives CASSQVVGGYYGYTF.

The V call is TRBV7-9, the J call TRBJ1-3, with D uncertain. Germline loops: CDR1 SEHNR, CDR2 FQNEAQ (reference sequence). The CDR3 covers 13 residues. V gave up 10 bases and J gave up 4 bases, with 14 bases separating them. As DNA, the CDR3 is TGTGCCACCGTCGGGGAGCGGGGAAACACCATATATTTT. It is translated as CATVGERGNTIYF. The variable domain in full, completed from reference TRBV7-9 and TRBJ1-3, reads DTGVSQNPRHKITKRGQNVTFRCDPISEHNRLYWYRQTLGQGPEFLTYFQNEAQLEKSRLLSDRFSAERPKGSFSTLEIQRTEQGDSAMYLCATVGERGNTIYFGEGSWLTVV.

This chain joins TRBV19 and TRBJ2-7; 13 bases fit TRBD2. The CDR3 runs 19 residues. The V gene end was trimmed by 3 bases and the J gene end by 4 bases; junction bases not matched to a gene: 15. Germline-derived CDR1 and CDR2 are LNHDA and SQIVND (reference sequence). CDR3 DNA sequence: TGTGCCAGTAGTATCAAGCAACAGGGAGGACTAGCGGGAGATTACGAGCAGTACTTC. Its translation is CASSIKQQGGLAGDYEQYF.

The gene calls are TRBV7-2 and TRBJ2-4; tentative D call: TRBD2 (5 bases). V shed 3 bases and J shed 7 bases, with 13 bases lying between them. Germline V gene data show CDR1 as SGHTA and CDR2 as FQGNSA. The CDR3 extends over 14 amino acids. The CDR3 DNA reads TGTGCCAGCAGCTTGCCGGCGGGTAGGAACATTCAGTACTTC. Translated: CASSLPAGRNIQYF.

J is TRBJ2-7 and V is TRBV13; 15 bases are a match to TRBD2. Germline assignment: CDR1 PRHDT and CDR2 FYEKMQ (reference sequence). This CDR3 is built from 21 residues. Trimming cost V 5 bases and J 4 bases; bases outside gene matches: 21. The CDR3 region is CASSPVTRAGTSGGPLYEQYF. DNA for the CDR3: TGTGCCAGCAGCCCTGTTACCCGGGCCGGGACTAGCGGGGGGCCACTGTACGAGCAGTACTTC.

This clone turned up a few times. The chain has TRBV5-6 and TRBJ2-3; 10 bases line up with TRBD2. CDR3 length: 16 residues. Germline V CDR1 and CDR2: SGHDT, YYEEEE. The V gene end was trimmed by 3 bases and the J gene end by 1 base; junction bases not matched to a gene: 5. The CDR3 nucleotides read TGTGCCAGCAGCTCCCCTAGCGGGAGTGGCACAGATACGCAGTATTTT. Translating it yields CASSSPSGSGTDTQYF.

The chain joins TRBV7-8 to TRBJ2-5, with TRBD2 as a possible D gene (7 bases). V lost 8 bases to trimming and J lost 6 bases, with 22 bases between them. The CDR3 consists of 15 residues. Germline loops: CDR1 SGHVS, CDR2 FQNEAQ. CDR3 DNA: TGTGCCAGCGGGGGGGCGGGGGTACTGGGGAAGACCCAGTACTTC. It encodes CASGGAGVLGKTQYF. Filled out from reference TRBV7-8 and TRBJ2-5, the complete variable domain reads GAGVSQSPRYKVAKRGQDVALRCDPISGHVSLFWYQQALGQGPEFLTYFQNEAQLDKSGLPSDRFFAERPEGSVSTLKIQRTQQEDSAVYLCASGGAGVLGKTQYFGPGTRLLVL.

The chain couples TRBV27 to TRBJ2-2; the match to TRBD2 covers 8 bases. This CDR3 comprises 16 residues. From germline, CDR1 is MNHEY and CDR2 SMNVEV (reference sequence). The trim removed 0 bases at V and 6 bases at J, leaving 6 bases unmatched. CDR3 loop: CASSLSLAGFPGELFF. The CDR3 bases are TGTGCCAGCAGTTTATCCTTAGCGGGATTCCCCGGGGAGCTGTTTTTT.

The chain combines TRBV7-9 with TRBJ1-3; D uncertain. The germline CDR1 and CDR2 sequences are SEHNR and FQNEAQ (reference sequence). The V gene lost 2 bases and the J gene lost 3 bases, with 8 bases spanning the gap. This CDR3 comprises 14 residues. This CDR3 is CASSLSRVGNTIYF. As DNA, the CDR3 is TGTGCCAGCAGCTTAAGTAGAGTTGGAAACACCATATATTTT.

The chain links TRBV20-1 to TRBJ2-7; D unclear. This CDR3 region has 10 residues. CDR1 is DFQATT, CDR2 SNEGSKA, per germline (reference sequence). Deletions cut 1 base from V and 8 bases from J, with 6 bases between. CDR3 DNA sequence: TGCAGTGCTAGAGTTAAGCAGCAGTACTTC. The encoded protein is CSARVKQQYF.

This chain connects TRBV9 to TRBJ2-1, with TRBD2 identical over 12 bases. Trimming at V came to 5 bases and at J to 5 bases, leaving 5 bases not matched to a gene. This CDR3 spans 15 amino acids. Germline V gene data show CDR1 as SGDLS and CDR2 as YYNGEE. CDR3 DNA sequence: TGTGCCAGCAGAGGCGCTAGCGGGGGGGACAATGAGCAGTTCTTC. Translation: CASRGASGGDNEQFF.

This clone was detected a few times. The chain is built from TRBV27 and TRBJ1-6, with 7 bases fitting TRBD1. The V and J ends lost 6 bases and 4 bases, in that order; junction bases with no gene match: 0. Germline values: CDR1 MNHEY, CDR2 SMNVEV (reference sequence). This CDR3 is built from 13 residues. CDR3 DNA: TGTGCCAGCAGGACAGGGTATAATTCACCCCTCCACTTT. This gives the protein CASRTGYNSPLHF.

This clone was observed a handful of times. V and J are TRBV28 and TRBJ1-2; 11 bases align to TRBD1. The ends lost 3 bases at V and 5 bases at J; junction bases unmatched: 5. This CDR3 comprises 15 residues. Germline CDR1 and CDR2: MDHEN and SYDVKM. CDR3 amino acids: CASSLRTGGGYGYTF. The CDR3 nucleotides read TGTGCCAGCAGTTTGAGGACAGGGGGCGGTTATGGCTACACCTTC.

V and J are TRBV4-3 and TRBJ1-2; possibly TRBD1 for D (6 bases). The CDR3 has 15 residues. Germline values: CDR1 LGHNA, CDR2 YSLEER. Trimming pared 1 base from V and 4 bases from J, leaving 13 bases between. This CDR3 is CASSQGMDSPYGYTF. The CDR3, as DNA: TGCGCCAGCAGCCAAGGGATGGACAGCCCCTATGGCTACACCTTC.

This clone was recorded a few times. J is TRBJ2-5 and V is TRBV27; D not certain. The CDR3 extends over 14 amino acids. CDR1 MNHEY and CDR2 SMNVEV come from the germline V gene (reference sequence). Trimming removed 3 bases from V and 4 bases from J, with 12 bases in between. The CDR3: CASSFAGRGETQYF. CDR3 coding DNA: TGTGCCAGCAGTTTTGCCGGTCGCGGAGAGACCCAGTACTTC.

This chain links TRBV10-1 with TRBJ2-2; D gene ambiguous. The CDR3 runs to 13 residues. Germline CDR1 is WNHNN and CDR2 is SYGVQD (reference sequence). V was pared by 4 bases and J by 0 bases, with 3 bases between. The chain's CDR3 is CASSASNTGELFF. In nucleotides, the CDR3 is TGCGCCAGCAGTGCGTCGAACACCGGGGAGCTGTTTTTT.

This clone was recorded once. This chain uses TRBV4-3 with TRBJ2-5, with 7 bases that match TRBD1. CDR3 length: 13 amino acids. Germline loops: CDR1 LGHNA, CDR2 YSLEER. The ends lost 3 bases at V and 4 bases at J; junction bases unmatched: 2. CDR3 DNA: TGCGCCAGCAGCCAGACAGGGCCAGAGACCCAGTACTTC. Protein sequence: CASSQTGPETQYF.

Remarks on this clone: Other DNA sequences within the sample encode an identical CDR3. The rearrangement joins TRBV30 to TRBJ1-3; D call uncertain. CDR1 GTSNPN and CDR2 SVGIG come from the germline V gene (reference sequence). Trimming shortened V by 5 bases and J by 0 bases, and 11 bases separated the two germline ends. This CDR3 comprises 14 residues. The CDR3 region has the DNA TGTGCCTGGGCTTCGGGTTACTCTGGAAACACCATATATTTT. It specifies CAWASGYSGNTIYF.

This chain connects TRBV28 to TRBJ2-3; a possible D gene is TRBD1 (6 bases). Trimming pared 4 bases from V and 0 bases from J, leaving 11 bases between. Germline V gene data show CDR1 as MDHEN and CDR2 as SYDVKM. The CDR3 extends over 15 amino acids. The CDR3 DNA is TGTGCCAGCAGTTCCCCGGGACACAGCACAGATACGCAGTATTTT. Protein product: CASSSPGHSTDTQYF.